Sequencing of this T cell receptor beta chain was carried out in a study of T cells in localized non-small cell lung cancer (dated by TCRdb to between 2020 and 2021). Looking at the study overall: Comparing tumors with uninvolved tumor-adjacent lungs, the study looked at the T cell repertoires of 236 patients with early-stage NSCLC. The cohort consisted of approximately 240 treatment-naive NSCLC patients whose localized lung tumors had been resected. The mean age of the NSCLC patients was less than 70 years, with fewer than 150 men and around 100 women.

What the study reported, not specific to this receptor: Because multi-region tumor sequencing was not done, intratumor heterogeneity could not be ruled out. Longer overall survival was associated with higher blood T cell density, whereas shorter survival was associated with higher adjacent-lung clonality. Of the top 100 tumor clones, a median of roughly 56 were detected in paired uninvolved adjacent lung; approximately 28 were also among that lung's top 100. Because the study design was exploratory, TCR variables were selected using unadjusted p-values without false-discovery rate correction. Uninvolved tumor-adjacent lung showed the highest T cell clonality, higher than tumor, which suggests more focused antigenic responses in the uninvolved tumor-adjacent lung.

At diagnosis, tumor, uninvolved tumor-adjacent lung and peripheral blood were collected and then preserved as a mix of FFPE and fresh-frozen material. Blood samples were analyzed as peripheral blood mononuclear cells for TCR repertoire profiling. Points on this clone: Its antigen target is currently unknown. No base qualities exist here, and no much larger clone lies one base off it.

The immunoSEQ Assay was used to sequence TCR beta CDR3 regions from DNA. The source study handled its data this way. T cell density was computed as TCR beta template counts normalized to usable DNA estimated by amplifying housekeeping genes. Richness was estimated using the preseqR package, with extrapolation to 400,000 templates for PBMC samples and to 120,000 templates for tissue samples. Clonality was calculated as one minus Pielou's evenness. Tissue-enriched TCRs were identified through differential abundance testing performed on productive amino-acid clonotypes, with a minimum total count of 5 and an alpha of 0.1. The Jaccard Index and the Morisita Overlap Index were used to measure repertoire overlap between compartments. TCR beta CDR3s were clustered by GLIPH together with public tetramer-defined viral CDR3s, and at least three viral sequences plus V-gene enrichment were required for viral motifs. In TCRdb, the immuneACCESS table is reduced to in-frame sequences with V and J assigned. These tables do not hold every clone; where another copy was compared, an unresolved V gene accounts for under half, and the others remain unexplained. The DNA was the basis for D and trimming; V, J and clone size are from that table. The sample table records about 43,000 clones; 90% to 95% of these occur just once. The ten largest clones represent roughly a tenth of the sample.

Taken from the germline V gene, the CDR1 and CDR2 loops are SGHTA and FQGNSA. The CDR3 sequence holds 15 residues, the cysteine and phenylalanine included. Here the CDR3 DNA is all that survives: 45 bases in frame from base 1. For this chain, trimming is 5 bases at the V end and 8 bases at the J end, and the number of junction bases without a gene match is 12. The TCR sequence derives from a woman between 35 and 70 years old with stage II lung adenocarcinoma. The material sequenced was PBMCs, taken before any cancer treatment. Recombination joined TRBV7-2 with TRBJ1-2, with 9 junctional bases fitting TRBD1. The nucleotide sequence reads as follows: TGTGCCAGCAGCCGCCAATCGGACAGGGGATACGGCTACACCTTC. It codes for CASSRQSDRGYGYTF.